These T cell receptor beta chains were read from a single sample in a study of shared clonotypes between healthy human individuals. Using immunoSEQ multiplex PCR, the repertoire was profiled, and TCRdb retains in-frame clones only, with some absent. The sample shows roughly 2,300,000 clones, under 95% of them seen only once. Sequenced input: naive CD4+ T cells from PBMCs. All receptors come from a man aged 18 to 29 in good health. Some clones in this sample may be carry-over from other donors' samples. The CDR3 runs from the conserved cysteine through the conserved F or W. The order of the fields is CDR3 protein, V gene, J gene, clone size. Clone size is stated in some rows and not others, as once, few, many or a class when expanded.

cdr3_aa: CASSLESTDTQYF; v_call: TRBV5-4; j_call: TRBJ2-3; clone_size: once
cdr3_aa: CASSRRRIDTEAFF; v_call: TRBV27; j_call: TRBJ1-1; clone_size: NA
cdr3_aa: CASSFSGGAFGNTIYF; v_call: TRBV11-2; j_call: TRBJ1-3; clone_size: NA
cdr3_aa: CASTWTGADTQYF; v_call: TRBV5-4; j_call: TRBJ2-3; clone_size: NA
cdr3_aa: CASSLDGYNEQFF; v_call: TRBV5-1; j_call: TRBJ2-1; clone_size: NA
cdr3_aa: CSVDLRADTQYF; v_call: TRBV29-1; j_call: TRBJ2-3; clone_size: NA
cdr3_aa: CASSQDVGGLAYNEQFF; v_call: TRBV4-2; j_call: TRBJ2-1; clone_size: NA
cdr3_aa: CASSVGGSDNQPQHF; v_call: TRBV9; j_call: TRBJ1-5; clone_size: NA
cdr3_aa: CASLRGGVDTEAFF; v_call: TRBV6-1; j_call: TRBJ1-1; clone_size: NA
cdr3_aa: CASSFGTSESTDTQYF; v_call: TRBV28; j_call: TRBJ2-3; clone_size: NA
cdr3_aa: CASSPGTSLQTQYF; v_call: TRBV5-4; j_call: TRBJ2-5; clone_size: NA
cdr3_aa: CASSYLVSRDIQYF; v_call: TRBV5-6; j_call: TRBJ2-4; clone_size: NA
cdr3_aa: CASSKDRPETQYF; v_call: TRBV5-4; j_call: TRBJ2-5; clone_size: NA
cdr3_aa: CASNLLAGGRTQYF; v_call: TRBV28; j_call: TRBJ2-3; clone_size: NA
cdr3_aa: CSYRLAGETGELFF; v_call: TRBV29-1; j_call: TRBJ2-2; clone_size: NA
cdr3_aa: CAIPMGDPKETQYF; v_call: TRBV28; j_call: TRBJ2-5; clone_size: NA
cdr3_aa: CASTPPGKRVYEQYF; v_call: TRBV28; j_call: TRBJ2-7; clone_size: NA
cdr3_aa: CAIGSLGGGVPGYTF; v_call: TRBV10-3; j_call: TRBJ1-2; clone_size: once
cdr3_aa: CASSQDRDGNTIYF; v_call: TRBV4-2; j_call: TRBJ1-3; clone_size: NA
cdr3_aa: CASYDRPGHTGELFF; v_call: TRBV27; j_call: TRBJ2-2; clone_size: NA
cdr3_aa: CASRITGGYQPQHF; v_call: TRBV19; j_call: TRBJ1-5; clone_size: NA
cdr3_aa: CASSLLPGELFF; v_call: TRBV7-3; j_call: TRBJ2-2; clone_size: NA
cdr3_aa: CASVRPGQGTGELFF; v_call: TRBV28; j_call: TRBJ2-2; clone_size: NA
cdr3_aa: CATHPLLGAYNEQFF; v_call: TRBV27; j_call: TRBJ2-1; clone_size: NA
cdr3_aa: CAWTPDRAHGYTF; v_call: TRBV30; j_call: TRBJ1-2; clone_size: NA
cdr3_aa: CSVGGLGTYNEQFF; v_call: TRBV29-1; j_call: TRBJ2-1; clone_size: NA
cdr3_aa: CASSLSSGGTGELFF; v_call: TRBV7-9; j_call: TRBJ2-2; clone_size: few
cdr3_aa: CASSLAQGTGSYNEQFF; v_call: TRBV5-1; j_call: TRBJ2-1; clone_size: NA
cdr3_aa: CASSLASTSSYEQYF; v_call: TRBV28; j_call: TRBJ2-7; clone_size: NA
cdr3_aa: CASSLVTPVGEAFF; v_call: TRBV5-1; j_call: TRBJ1-1; clone_size: NA
cdr3_aa: CASSLRGFSGMGNEQFF; v_call: TRBV7-2; j_call: TRBJ2-1; clone_size: once
cdr3_aa: CASSIRLGDDEQYF; v_call: TRBV7-6; j_call: TRBJ2-7; clone_size: NA
cdr3_aa: CASSKGVGTEAFF; v_call: TRBV2; j_call: TRBJ1-1; clone_size: NA
cdr3_aa: CASSVGQGGPYEQYF; v_call: TRBV28; j_call: TRBJ2-7; clone_size: NA
cdr3_aa: CASRASTTQGKGPYEQYF; v_call: TRBV10-1; j_call: TRBJ2-7; clone_size: NA
cdr3_aa: CASSLALAGFYNEQFF; v_call: TRBV5-1; j_call: TRBJ2-1; clone_size: NA
cdr3_aa: CASGTGRQPQHF; v_call: TRBV2; j_call: TRBJ1-5; clone_size: few
cdr3_aa: CASSFSSGRLSEQYF; v_call: TRBV7-3; j_call: TRBJ2-7; clone_size: NA
cdr3_aa: CAWSLTANHGYTF; v_call: TRBV30; j_call: TRBJ1-2; clone_size: NA
cdr3_aa: CASSSAAHGGGSQPQHF; v_call: TRBV5-6; j_call: TRBJ1-5; clone_size: NA
cdr3_aa: CASSLASVRAGNTIYF; v_call: TRBV7-6; j_call: TRBJ1-3; clone_size: NA
cdr3_aa: CASSLATGLPLKQYF; v_call: TRBV7-2; j_call: TRBJ2-7; clone_size: NA
cdr3_aa: CASSIRTSGVYTGELFF; v_call: TRBV4-1; j_call: TRBJ2-2; clone_size: NA
cdr3_aa: CASRGAAGANVLTF; v_call: TRBV5-4; j_call: TRBJ2-6; clone_size: NA
cdr3_aa: CASSGGGQGIEKLFF; v_call: TRBV2; j_call: TRBJ1-4; clone_size: once
cdr3_aa: CASSFWTGIFGNTIYF; v_call: TRBV5-8; j_call: TRBJ1-3; clone_size: NA
cdr3_aa: CASSPIPPPSGRGGEQFF; v_call: TRBV11-3; j_call: TRBJ2-1; clone_size: NA